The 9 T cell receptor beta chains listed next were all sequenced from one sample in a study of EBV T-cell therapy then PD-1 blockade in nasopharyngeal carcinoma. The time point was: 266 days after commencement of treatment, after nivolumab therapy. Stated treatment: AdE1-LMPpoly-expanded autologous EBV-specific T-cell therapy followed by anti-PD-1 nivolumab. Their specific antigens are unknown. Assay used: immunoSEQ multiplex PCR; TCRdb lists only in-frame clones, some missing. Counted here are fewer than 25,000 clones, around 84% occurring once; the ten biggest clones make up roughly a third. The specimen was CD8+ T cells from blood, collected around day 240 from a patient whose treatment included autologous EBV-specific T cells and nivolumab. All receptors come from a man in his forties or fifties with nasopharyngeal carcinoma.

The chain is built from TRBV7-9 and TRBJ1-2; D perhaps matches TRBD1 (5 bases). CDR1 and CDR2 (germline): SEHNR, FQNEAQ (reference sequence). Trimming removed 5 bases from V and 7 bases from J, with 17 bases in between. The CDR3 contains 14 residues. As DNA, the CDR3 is TGTGCCAGCAGCCTGGGACTCCGAGTAGGTGGCTACACCTTC. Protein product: CASSLGLRVGGYTF.

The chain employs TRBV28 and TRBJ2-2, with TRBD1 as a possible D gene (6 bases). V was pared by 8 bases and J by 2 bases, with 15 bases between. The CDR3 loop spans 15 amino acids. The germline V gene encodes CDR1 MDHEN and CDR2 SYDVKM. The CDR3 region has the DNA TGTGCCAGCGGGGGCTCAGGGGCCAACACCGGGGAGCTGTTTTTT. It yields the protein CASGGSGANTGELFF.

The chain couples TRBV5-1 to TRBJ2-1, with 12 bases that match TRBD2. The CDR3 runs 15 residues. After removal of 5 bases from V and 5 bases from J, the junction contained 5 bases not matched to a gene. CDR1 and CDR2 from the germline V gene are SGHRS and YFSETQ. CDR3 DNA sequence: TGCGCCAGCAGGGGACTAGCGGGCTCGAACAATGAGCAGTTCTTC. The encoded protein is CASRGLAGSNNEQFF.

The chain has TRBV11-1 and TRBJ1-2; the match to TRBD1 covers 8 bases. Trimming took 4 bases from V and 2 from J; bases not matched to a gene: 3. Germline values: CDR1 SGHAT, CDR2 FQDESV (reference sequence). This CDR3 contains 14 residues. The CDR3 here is CASSSAGGNYGYTF. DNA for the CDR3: TGTGCCAGCAGCTCGGCAGGGGGCAACTATGGCTACACCTTC.

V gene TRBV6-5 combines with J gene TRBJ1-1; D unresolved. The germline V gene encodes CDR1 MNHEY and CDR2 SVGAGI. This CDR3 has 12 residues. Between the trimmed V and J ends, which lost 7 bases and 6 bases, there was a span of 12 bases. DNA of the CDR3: TGTGCCAGCATATCAGACTCGGCTGAAGCTTTCTTT. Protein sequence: CASISDSAEAFF.

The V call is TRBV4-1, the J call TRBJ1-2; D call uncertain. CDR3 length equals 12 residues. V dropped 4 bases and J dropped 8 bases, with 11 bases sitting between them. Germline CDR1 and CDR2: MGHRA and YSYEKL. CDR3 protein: CASSPFGLGYTF. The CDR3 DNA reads TGCGCCAGCAGCCCATTTGGACTCGGCTACACCTTC.

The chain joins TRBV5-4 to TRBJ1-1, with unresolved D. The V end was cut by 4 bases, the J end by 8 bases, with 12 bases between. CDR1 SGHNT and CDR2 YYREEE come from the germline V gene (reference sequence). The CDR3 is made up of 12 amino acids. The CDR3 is CASSGEGREAFF. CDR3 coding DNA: TGTGCCAGCAGCGGGGAAGGACGGGAAGCTTTCTTT.

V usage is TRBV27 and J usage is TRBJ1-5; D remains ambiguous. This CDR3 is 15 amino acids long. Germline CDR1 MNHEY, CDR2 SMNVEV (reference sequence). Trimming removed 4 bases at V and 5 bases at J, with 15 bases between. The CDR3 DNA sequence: TGTGCCAGCAGTTCAGCAGGCCACTTTTATCAGCCCCAGCATTTT. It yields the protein CASSSAGHFYQPQHF.

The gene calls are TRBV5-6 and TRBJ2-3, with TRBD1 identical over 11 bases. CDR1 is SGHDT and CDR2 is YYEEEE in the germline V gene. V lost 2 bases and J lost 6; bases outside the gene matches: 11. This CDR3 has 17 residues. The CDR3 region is CASSFPGQGAKGDTQYF. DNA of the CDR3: TGTGCCAGCAGCTTTCCAGGACAGGGGGCAAAGGGGGATACGCAGTATTTT.